The entry that follows covers one T cell receptor beta chain sequence. The assay was immunoSEQ multiplex PCR, and TCRdb's table has in-frame clones only and misses some. Here the sample spans about 200,000 clones, roughly 88% being singletons. The entry originates in a study of blood T cell repertoires in COVID-19. The CDR3 sequence is 15 residues long. The germline V gene has CDR1 KGHDR and CDR2 SFDVKD. The V segment lost 5 bases and the J segment 4 bases; nucleotides outside the gene matches: 6. The sample consisted of peripheral blood. The chain carries TRBV24-1 and TRBJ2-3; 9 nucleotides align to TRBD1. This TCR was sampled from a man aged 50 or older with COVID-19, enrolled during active disease. In nucleotides, the CDR3 is TGTGCCACCAGTGCCCGAGGACAGGGGTCAGATACGCAGTATTTT. Its protein is CATSARGQGSDTQYF.